This T cell receptor beta chain originates from a study of blood T cell repertoires in COVID-19. Using immunoSEQ multiplex PCR, the repertoire was profiled, and TCRdb retains in-frame clones only, with some absent. The table includes 95,000 to 120,000 clones, 81% detected once. The germline V and J ends were trimmed by 5 bases and 3 bases, with 13 bases remaining between them. This CDR3 comprises 14 residues. Germline CDR1 MDHEN, CDR2 SYDVKM. Only one count was recorded for this clone. The gene calls are TRBV28 and TRBJ1-2; no reliable D call. The specimen was peripheral blood. This receptor was taken from a man aged 45-65 years with acute or convalescent COVID-19. CDR3 residues: CASSPLAFDYGYTF. CDR3 DNA: TGTGCCAGCAGTCCCCTCGCGTTTGACTATGGCTACACCTTC.